This T cell receptor beta chain originates from a study of identical twins. Germline V gene sequence: CDR1 SEHNR, CDR2 FQNEAQ (reference sequence). Trimming took 11 bases from V and 7 from J, leaving 6 bases between them. The CDR3 runs 9 residues. One entry per CDR3 protein, called by TCRdb with MiXCR from the 5' RACE reads. There are nearly 650,000 distinct CDR3 sequences in the sample; about 7.1% occur only once, and around 1.6% lies in the top ten. The same specimen was also included in a second study, on yellow fever vaccine responses in identical twins.

The sample was PBMCs. The rearrangement links TRBV7-9 to TRBJ2-1, with D perhaps matching TRBD2 (5 bases). This receptor was taken from a woman aged 18-29 years in good health. CDR3 DNA sequence: TGTGCCGGGGAGAATGAGCAGTTCTTC. This codes for CAGENEQFF.